Each of the 21 T cell receptor beta chains below was sequenced from the same sample in a study of T cell repertoires in cytomegalovirus infection. For these TCRs, the target antigens are not known. Each CDR3 protein is one row after TCRdb ran MiXCR on the reads. Altogether approximately 260,000 distinct CDR3 sequences are present, under 25% being singletons, with the ten largest covering approximately 19%. Sequencing used cultured PBMCs, obtained from culture after CMV antigen stimulation. The receptors originated from a human donor in good health (CMV status not recorded). Some clones in this sample may be carry-over from other donors' samples.

This clonotype occurred a few times. V is TRBV6-6 and J is TRBJ2-7, with TRBD1 identical over 10 bases. Trimming took 7 bases from V and 2 from J; bases not matched to a gene: 11. CDR1 is MNHNY and CDR2 is SVGAGI in the germline V gene (reference sequence). The CDR3 consists of 16 residues. CDR3: CASKLHRDRGAYEQYF. The CDR3 DNA reads as TGTGCCAGCAAACTACACCGGGACAGGGGAGCCTACGAGCAGTACTTC.

This clonotype was found many times. The V gene is TRBV7-6, the J gene TRBJ2-1, with TRBD2 matching 8 bases. CDR1 SGHVS and CDR2 FNYEAQ come from the germline V gene. The J segment lost 3 bases and the V segment lost 1 base, leaving 5 bases of the junction unmatched. There are 16 residues in the CDR3. DNA of the CDR3: TGTGCCAGCAGCTTAGTGGCCGGGAGGGGCTACAATGAGCAGTTCTTC. The encoded protein is CASSLVAGRGYNEQFF.

This clonotype was seen at least ten times. V and J are TRBV4-3 and TRBJ2-2; D uncertain. V was clipped by 0 bases and J by 6 bases, with 8 bases between them. This CDR3 region has 14 residues. Per germline, CDR1 LGHNA and CDR2 YSLEER. CDR3 region: CASSQEFLPGELFF. The CDR3 DNA is TGCGCCAGCAGCCAAGAATTCCTTCCCGGGGAGCTGTTTTTT.

This clonotype was counted only a few times. Relative to the germline gene, one junction end is altered; a read error may explain this. The chain employs TRBV12-3 or TRBV12-4 and TRBJ1-2; no clear D gene. The CDR3 consists of 12 residues. DNA for the CDR3: TGTGCCAGCACTTTAGGTCTAAATGGCTACACCTTC. It encodes CASTLGLNGYTF.

In its sample, this clonotype was seen many times. This rearrangement joins TRBV12-3 or TRBV12-4 to TRBJ1-5; D is unresolved. V lost 8 bases and J lost 3, with 8 bases in between. The CDR3 is 12 amino acids. CDR3 DNA sequence: TGTGCCAGCGGGAGTATCAATCAGCCCCAGCATTTT. Encoded protein: CASGSINQPQHF.

The gene calls are TRBV11-2 and TRBJ2-1, with 8 bases identical to TRBD1. Germline CDR1 and CDR2: SGHAT and FQNNGV. The CDR3 runs to 15 residues. Trimming took 5 bases from V and 8 from J; bases not matched to a gene: 11. CDR3 nucleotides: TGTGCCAGCAGCCCCCGGGGACAGGAAGGGGATGAGCAGTTCTTC. Its translation is CASSPRGQEGDEQFF.

This clonotype has a count of ten or more. The gene calls are TRBV7-2 and TRBJ1-5, with D hard to call. This CDR3 spans 14 amino acids. Germline lookup yields CDR1 SGHTA and CDR2 FQGNSA. V was shortened by 1 base and J by 3 bases, with 7 bases between the two germline ends. CDR3 in DNA: TGTGCCAGCAGCTTAGGGCAGATCAATCAGCCCCAGCATTTT. The encoded protein is CASSLGQINQPQHF. The full variable domain, rest sourced from reference TRBV7-2 and TRBJ1-5, is GAGVSQSPSNKVTEKGKDVELRCDPISGHTALYWYRQSLGQGLEFLIYFQGNSAPDKSGLPSDRFSAERTGGSVSTLTIQRTQQEDSAVYLCASSLGQINQPQHFGDGTRLSIL.

V usage is TRBV12-3 or TRBV12-4 and J usage is TRBJ1-2; D not certain. This CDR3 has 13 amino acids. The germline V and J ends were trimmed by 6 bases and 4 bases, with 12 bases remaining between them. The CDR3 coding sequence is TGTGCCAGCAGCCGCCCCTTGTCCTATGGCTACACCTTC. It codes for CASSRPLSYGYTF.

This clonotype was observed a few times. The gene calls are TRBV6-7 and TRBJ1-5, with TRBD1 as a possible D gene (6 bases). TRBV6-7 is recorded as an ORF, its role being uncertain. There are 15 residues in the CDR3. V lost 2 bases to trimming and J lost 3 bases, with 11 bases between them. DNA for the CDR3: TGTGCCAGCAGTTACATTGACAGGAACAATCAGCCCCAGCATTTT. Translating gives CASSYIDRNNQPQHF.

The chain is built from TRBV24-1 and TRBJ2-3; D remains unclear. The germline V gene has CDR1 KGHDR and CDR2 SFDVKD. V lost 8 bases, J lost 0 bases, and 8 bases lay in between. This CDR3 has 13 amino acids. CDR3 DNA: TGTGCCACCACCTCCGACAGCACAGATACGCAGTATTTT. Residues: CATTSDSTDTQYF.

This rearrangement joins TRBV28 to TRBJ2-1; 7 bases fit TRBD1. Germline V gene lookup returns CDR1 MDHEN and CDR2 SYDVKM. With V trimmed by 7 bases and J by 10 bases, 13 bases remained unmatched. The CDR3 extends over 14 amino acids. CDR3: CASTDRANGWEQFF. The CDR3 DNA reads TGTGCCAGCACAGACAGGGCCAACGGATGGGAGCAGTTCTTC.

This clonotype was seen only once. The chain links TRBV28 to TRBJ2-1; D is tentatively TRBD1 or TRBD2 (5 bases each). Germline CDR1 and CDR2: MDHEN and SYDVKM. The ends were cut back, 5 bases at V and 8 bases at J, with 19 bases in the middle. The CDR3 has 15 amino acids. In nucleotides, the CDR3 is TGTGCCAGCAGTGAGGGGTCTACACTCACCGATGAGCAGTTCTTC. This gives the protein CASSEGSTLTDEQFF. The full variable domain, in which reference TRBV28 and TRBJ2-1 provide the parts outside the CDR3, is DVKVTQSSRYLVKRTGEKVFLECVQDMDHENMFWYRQDPGLGLRLIYFSYDVKMKEKGDIPEGYSVSREKKERFSLILESASTNQTSMYLCASSEGSTLTDEQFFGPGTRLTVL.

CDR3 residues: CASSLGLAGSGAETQYF. DNA of the CDR3: TGTGCCAGCAGCTTAGGACTAGCGGGGAGTGGGGCGGAGACCCAGTACTTC. The chain joins TRBV7-2 to TRBJ2-5; 11 bases are a match to TRBD2. The CDR3 extends over 17 amino acids. Trimming cost V 1 base and J 5 bases; bases outside gene matches: 9. Germline lookup yields CDR1 SGHTA and CDR2 FQGNSA.

This clonotype was seen repeatedly, ten times or more. J is TRBJ2-1 and V is TRBV11-2, with D possibly being TRBD1 or TRBD2 (5 bases each). The CDR3 is 16 amino acids. Germline V gene data show CDR1 as SGHAT and CDR2 as FQNNGV. V was trimmed by 5 bases and J by 2 bases, leaving 16 bases between them. The CDR3 is CASSPRWGGPYNEQFF. CDR3 bases: TGTGCCAGCAGCCCGAGGTGGGGCGGGCCCTACAATGAGCAGTTCTTC.

This clonotype appeared a few times. The gene calls are TRBV10-2 and TRBJ2-5; a weak D match, TRBD2 (5 bases). The CDR3 totals 13 residues. Germline-derived CDR1 and CDR2 are WSHSY and SAAADI. V was pared by 6 bases and J by 2 bases, with 10 bases between. In nucleotides, the CDR3 is TGCGCCAGCAGGCGGGCCGTACAAGAGACCCAGTACTTC. This translates into CASRRAVQETQYF.

This clonotype has a count of ten or more. The chain combines TRBV7-2 with TRBJ2-2; D is possibly TRBD1 (6 bases). The CDR3 extends over 15 amino acids. V was clipped by 4 bases and J by 1 base, with 10 bases between them. From germline, CDR1 is SGHTA and CDR2 FQGNSA. The CDR3, as DNA: TGTGCCAGCAGCTGGACGGGACAGAACACCGGGGAGCTGTTTTTT. Translated, it gives CASSWTGQNTGELFF.

The table lists this clonotype with a few counts. The rearrangement links TRBV7-2 to TRBJ2-7; D uncertain. The CDR3 loop spans 11 amino acids. Trimming cost V 5 bases and J 6 bases, with 8 bases left between them. In germline, CDR1 is SGHTA, CDR2 FQGNSA. This CDR3 is CASSQGPEQYF. The CDR3 DNA sequence: TGTGCCAGCAGCCAAGGACCCGAGCAGTACTTC. Supplemented by reference TRBV7-2 and TRBJ2-7, the full variable domain reads GAGVSQSPSNKVTEKGKDVELRCDPISGHTALYWYRQSLGQGLEFLIYFQGNSAPDKSGLPSDRFSAERTGGSVSTLTIQRTQQEDSAVYLCASSQGPEQYFGPGTRLTVT.

Turning to this clonotype: The junction differs from germline at one of its ends, possibly a read error. The chain is built from TRBV4-1 and TRBJ2-5, with D possibly TRBD1 on 6 matching bases. This CDR3 contains 13 residues. The V gene's germline CDR1 is MGHRA and CDR2 YSYEKL. CDR3 sequence: CASSQFRGETQYF. For the CDR3, the DNA is TGTGCCAGCAGCCAATTCAGGGGAGAGACCCAGTACTTC.

This clonotype showed up just a few times. The chain carries TRBV20-1 and TRBJ2-3; D remains unclear. The CDR3 spans 14 residues. The V end was cut by 6 bases, the J end by 3 bases, with 16 bases between. Germline lookup yields CDR1 DFQATT and CDR2 SNEGSKA (reference sequence). The CDR3 DNA sequence: TGCAGTGCCCTGAGCAGCCAAGCAACAGATACGCAGTATTTT. It encodes CSALSSQATDTQYF.

This clonotype was found a few times. This rearrangement joins TRBV7-9 to TRBJ2-3, with D hard to call. Trimming left V 6 bases short and J 0 bases short, with 16 bases between. Germline V gene lookup returns CDR1 SEHNR and CDR2 FQNEAQ (reference sequence). The CDR3 runs 16 residues. The CDR3 DNA reads TGTGCCAGCAGACCCCCGTCCCGTATTAGCACAGATACGCAGTATTTT. It yields the protein CASRPPSRISTDTQYF. The entire variable domain, with the rest obtained from reference TRBV7-9 and TRBJ2-3, is as follows: DTGVSQNPRHKITKRGQNVTFRCDPISEHNRLYWYRQTLGQGPEFLTYFQNEAQLEKSRLLSDRFSAERPKGSFSTLEIQRTEQGDSAMYLCASRPPSRISTDTQYFGPGTRLTVL.

This clonotype was detected a few times. One end of the junction varies from germline; a read error may be responsible. The gene calls are TRBV12-3 or TRBV12-4 and TRBJ1-5; no firm D call. This CDR3 contains 14 residues. This chain's CDR3 is CASSQNPSYQPQHF. CDR3 coding DNA: TGTGCCAGCAGCCAAAACCCTAGCTATCAGCCCCAGCATTTT.